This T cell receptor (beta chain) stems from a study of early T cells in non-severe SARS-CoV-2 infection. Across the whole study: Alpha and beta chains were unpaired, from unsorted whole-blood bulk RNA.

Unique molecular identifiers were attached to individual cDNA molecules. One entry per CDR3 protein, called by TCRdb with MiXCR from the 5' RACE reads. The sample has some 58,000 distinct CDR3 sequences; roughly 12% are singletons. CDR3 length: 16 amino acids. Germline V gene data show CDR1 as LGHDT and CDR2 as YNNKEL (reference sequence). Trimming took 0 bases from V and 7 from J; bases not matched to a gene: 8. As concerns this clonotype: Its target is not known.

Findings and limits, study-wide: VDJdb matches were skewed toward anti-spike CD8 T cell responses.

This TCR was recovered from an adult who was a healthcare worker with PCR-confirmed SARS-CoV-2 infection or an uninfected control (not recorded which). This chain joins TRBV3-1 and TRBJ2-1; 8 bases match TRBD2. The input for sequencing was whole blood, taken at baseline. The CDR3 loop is CASSQDRGGRRNEQFF. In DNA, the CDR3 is TGTGCCAGCAGCCAAGATCGGGGGGGCCGGCGGAATGAGCAGTTCTTC.